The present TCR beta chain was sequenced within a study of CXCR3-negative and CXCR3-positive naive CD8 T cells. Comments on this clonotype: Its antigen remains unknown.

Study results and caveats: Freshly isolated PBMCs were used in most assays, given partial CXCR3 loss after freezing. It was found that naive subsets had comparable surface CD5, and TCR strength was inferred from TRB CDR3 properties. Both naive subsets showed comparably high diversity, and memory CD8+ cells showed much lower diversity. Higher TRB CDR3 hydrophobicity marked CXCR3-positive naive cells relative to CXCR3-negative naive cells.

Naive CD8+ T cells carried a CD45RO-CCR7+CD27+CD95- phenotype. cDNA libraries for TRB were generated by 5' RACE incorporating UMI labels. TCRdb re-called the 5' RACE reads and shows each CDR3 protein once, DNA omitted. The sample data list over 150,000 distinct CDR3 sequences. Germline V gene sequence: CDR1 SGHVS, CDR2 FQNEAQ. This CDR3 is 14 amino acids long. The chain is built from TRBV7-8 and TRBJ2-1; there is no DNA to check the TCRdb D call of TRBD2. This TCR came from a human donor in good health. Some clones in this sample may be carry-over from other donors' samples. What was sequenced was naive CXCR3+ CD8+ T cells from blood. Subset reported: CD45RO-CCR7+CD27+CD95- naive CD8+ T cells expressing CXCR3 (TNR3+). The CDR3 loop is CASTLAGGWGEQFF.